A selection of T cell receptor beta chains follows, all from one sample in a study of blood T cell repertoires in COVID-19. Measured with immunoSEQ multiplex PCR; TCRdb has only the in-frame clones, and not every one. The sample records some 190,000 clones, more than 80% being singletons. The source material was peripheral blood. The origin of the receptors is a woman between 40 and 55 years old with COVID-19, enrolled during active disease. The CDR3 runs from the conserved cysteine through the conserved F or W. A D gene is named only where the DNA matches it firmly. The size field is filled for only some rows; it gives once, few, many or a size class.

CDR3aa: CAWNHGSASYNEQFF
CDR3nt: TGTGCCTGGAACCATGGTAGTGCGTCCTACAATGAGCAGTTCTTC
v_gene: TRBV30
d_gene: .
abundance: .
j_gene: TRBJ2-1

CDR3aa: CASSMTRRYHEQYF
CDR3nt: TGTGCCAGTAGTATGACGCGGCGGTATCACGAGCAGTACTTC
v_gene: TRBV19
d_gene: .
abundance: .
j_gene: TRBJ2-7

CDR3aa: CASKEGTLNTGELFF
CDR3nt: TGTGCCAGTAAAGAGGGGACACTAAACACCGGGGAGCTGTTTTTT
v_gene: TRBV19
d_gene: .
abundance: .
j_gene: TRBJ2-2

CDR3aa: CASSYQTLTDTF
CDR3nt: TGTGCCAGCAGCTACCAGACTCTTACTGACACCTTC
v_gene: TRBV7-9
d_gene: .
abundance: .
j_gene: TRBJ1-2

CDR3aa: CASSSTGYGEQFF
CDR3nt: TGTGCCAGCAGTTCTACAGGGTATGGTGAGCAGTTCTTC
v_gene: TRBV12-3/TRBV12-4
d_gene: .
abundance: .
j_gene: TRBJ2-1

CDR3aa: CASSPWTRGNQNGEQYF
CDR3nt: TGTGCCAGCAGCCCCTGGACTAGAGGTAATCAAAACGGAGAGCAGTACTTC
v_gene: TRBV3-1/TRBV3-2
d_gene: TRBD2
abundance: .
j_gene: TRBJ2-7

CDR3aa: CASIQGASGGEQYF
CDR3nt: TGTGCCAGCATTCAAGGAGCGTCGGGTGGCGAGCAGTACTTC
v_gene: TRBV6-5
d_gene: .
abundance: .
j_gene: TRBJ2-7

CDR3aa: CASSQDRESYEQYF
CDR3nt: TGCGCCAGCAGCCAAGACAGGGAATCCTACGAGCAGTACTTC
v_gene: TRBV4-1
d_gene: .
abundance: .
j_gene: TRBJ2-7

CDR3aa: CAWSPEQAWYGYTF
CDR3nt: TGTGCCTGGAGTCCTGAACAGGCATGGTATGGCTACACCTTC
v_gene: TRBV30
d_gene: .
abundance: .
j_gene: TRBJ1-2

CDR3aa: CASSFVRLNTEAFF
CDR3nt: TGTGCCAGCAGCTTCGTCCGGTTGAACACTGAAGCTTTCTTT
v_gene: TRBV13
d_gene: .
abundance: .
j_gene: TRBJ1-1

CDR3aa: CASSTPRTSGIRTGELFF
CDR3nt: TGTGCCAGTAGTACACCTCGGACTAGCGGAATAAGGACCGGGGAGCTGTTTTTT
v_gene: TRBV19
d_gene: TRBD2
abundance: .
j_gene: TRBJ2-2

CDR3aa: CASARYTIYF
CDR3nt: TGTGCCAGCGCGCGATACACCATATATTTT
v_gene: TRBV12-3/TRBV12-4
d_gene: .
abundance: .
j_gene: TRBJ1-3

CDR3aa: CATSRARDRANEKLFF
CDR3nt: TGTGCCACCAGCAGGGCACGGGACAGGGCTAATGAAAAACTGTTTTTT
v_gene: TRBV15
d_gene: TRBD1
abundance: .
j_gene: TRBJ1-4

CDR3aa: CASSHLGQANSPLHF
CDR3nt: TGTGCCAGCAGCCACTTGGGACAGGCAAATTCACCCCTCCACTTT
v_gene: TRBV3-1/TRBV3-2
d_gene: TRBD1
abundance: .
j_gene: TRBJ1-6

CDR3aa: CASSSMTGRNTEAFF
CDR3nt: TGTGCCAGTAGTTCCATGACAGGGAGAAACACTGAAGCTTTCTTT
v_gene: TRBV19
d_gene: TRBD1
abundance: .
j_gene: TRBJ1-1

CDR3aa: CASSSRGLAGEQYF
CDR3nt: TGTGCCAGCAGCTCCAGGGGTCTAGCAGGGGAGCAGTACTTC
v_gene: TRBV6-5
d_gene: .
abundance: .
j_gene: TRBJ2-7

CDR3aa: CASSLWGGEGYTF
CDR3nt: TGTGCCAGCAGTTTATGGGGGGGTGAAGGCTACACCTTC
v_gene: TRBV27
d_gene: .
abundance: few
j_gene: TRBJ1-2

CDR3aa: CASSSTVLGELFF
CDR3nt: TGTGCCAGCAGTTCGACTGTACTCGGGGAGCTGTTTTTT
v_gene: TRBV28
d_gene: .
abundance: .
j_gene: TRBJ2-2

CDR3aa: CASSTIQGIAKNIQYF
CDR3nt: TGTGCCAGCAGTACCATACAGGGTATAGCCAAAAACATTCAGTACTTC
v_gene: TRBV27
d_gene: .
abundance: .
j_gene: TRBJ2-4

CDR3aa: CASSRTVSWNTEAFF
CDR3nt: TGTGCCAGCAGTCGGACAGTTTCTTGGAACACTGAAGCTTTCTTT
v_gene: TRBV6-5
d_gene: .
abundance: .
j_gene: TRBJ1-1

CDR3aa: CASTPRQGFTDTQYF
CDR3nt: TGTGCCAGTACCCCACGGCAGGGCTTCACAGATACGCAGTATTTT
v_gene: TRBV19
d_gene: .
abundance: .
j_gene: TRBJ2-3

CDR3aa: CASSFRESETQYF
CDR3nt: TGTGCCAGCAGTTTTCGGGAATCAGAGACCCAGTACTTC
v_gene: TRBV27
d_gene: .
abundance: .
j_gene: TRBJ2-5

CDR3aa: CASSTGEKLFF
CDR3nt: TGTGCCAGTAGTACCGGTGAAAAACTGTTTTTT
v_gene: TRBV19
d_gene: .
abundance: many
j_gene: TRBJ1-4

CDR3aa: CASSGAGELFF
CDR3nt: TGCGCCAGCAGTGGCGCCGGGGAGCTGTTTTTT
v_gene: TRBV10-1
d_gene: .
abundance: few
j_gene: TRBJ2-2

CDR3aa: CASSPPSISGYTF
CDR3nt: TGTGCCAGCAGTCCCCCATCTATCTCTGGCTACACCTTC
v_gene: TRBV6-5
d_gene: .
abundance: .
j_gene: TRBJ1-2

CDR3aa: CASSIGPDMNTEAFF
CDR3nt: TGTGCCAGTAGTATTGGGCCAGACATGAACACTGAAGCTTTCTTT
v_gene: TRBV19
d_gene: .
abundance: .
j_gene: TRBJ1-1

CDR3aa: CASSLDRILYNSPLHF
CDR3nt: TGTGCCAGCAGTCTAGACAGAATTCTTTATAATTCACCCCTCCACTTT
v_gene: TRBV27
d_gene: .
abundance: .
j_gene: TRBJ1-6

CDR3aa: CSASAGIGQPQHF
CDR3nt: TGCAGTGCTAGTGCAGGGATCGGTCAGCCCCAGCATTTT
v_gene: TRBV20-1
d_gene: .
abundance: .
j_gene: TRBJ1-5

CDR3aa: CSASGRDEKLFF
CDR3nt: TGCAGTGCTAGTGGCCGGGATGAAAAACTGTTTTTT
v_gene: TRBV20-1
d_gene: .
abundance: .
j_gene: TRBJ1-4

CDR3aa: CASRQRLAGIQETQYF
CDR3nt: TGTGCCAGCAGGCAAAGACTAGCGGGGATCCAAGAGACCCAGTACTTC
v_gene: TRBV2
d_gene: TRBD2
abundance: .
j_gene: TRBJ2-5

CDR3aa: CASSLQGLNSPLHF
CDR3nt: TGCGCCAGCAGCTTACAGGGGTTGAATTCACCCCTCCACTTT
v_gene: TRBV5-1
d_gene: TRBD1
abundance: .
j_gene: TRBJ1-6

CDR3aa: CASSLTGSPEETQYF
CDR3nt: TGTGCCAGCAGCTTAACCGGGAGCCCTGAAGAGACCCAGTACTTC
v_gene: TRBV7-3
d_gene: .
abundance: .
j_gene: TRBJ2-5

CDR3aa: CASSIRGAARGETQYF
CDR3nt: TGTGCCAGTAGTATCCGGGGGGCGGCACGGGGAGAGACCCAGTACTTC
v_gene: TRBV19
d_gene: .
abundance: .
j_gene: TRBJ2-5

CDR3aa: CASSPTLSITGNGYTF
CDR3nt: TGTGCCAGCTCACCAACCCTCAGCATTACAGGGAATGGCTACACCTTC
v_gene: TRBV18
d_gene: .
abundance: .
j_gene: TRBJ1-2

CDR3aa: CASSDTQPYQETQYF
CDR3nt: TGTGCCAGCAGTGATACACAACCATACCAAGAGACCCAGTACTTC
v_gene: TRBV25-1
d_gene: .
abundance: .
j_gene: TRBJ2-5

CDR3aa: CAWSGSSGGETQYF
CDR3nt: TGTGCCTGGAGTGGTTCTAGCGGAGGAGAGACCCAGTACTTC
v_gene: TRBV30
d_gene: TRBD2
abundance: .
j_gene: TRBJ2-5

CDR3aa: CASSAKDGLVGEKLFF
CDR3nt: TGTGCCAGCAGCGCAAAGGACGGACTCGTCGGCGAAAAACTGTTTTTT
v_gene: TRBV9
d_gene: .
abundance: .
j_gene: TRBJ1-4

CDR3aa: CASSLKRASGTDTQYF
CDR3nt: TGTGCCAGCAGCTTGAAGAGGGCATCGGGCACAGATACGCAGTATTTT
v_gene: TRBV5-6
d_gene: .
abundance: .
j_gene: TRBJ2-3

CDR3aa: CSVESTGGRFF
CDR3nt: TGCAGCGTTGAATCCACAGGGGGCCGGTTCTTC
v_gene: TRBV29-1
d_gene: TRBD1
abundance: .
j_gene: TRBJ2-1

CDR3aa: CASSLDLAGYNEQFF
CDR3nt: TGCGCCAGCAGCCTAGACCTAGCGGGATACAATGAGCAGTTCTTC
v_gene: TRBV5-1
d_gene: TRBD2
abundance: .
j_gene: TRBJ2-1

CDR3aa: CASILDRRGGGYTF
CDR3nt: TGTGCCAGCATCCTGGACAGGAGGGGCGGGGGCTACACCTTC
v_gene: TRBV28
d_gene: TRBD1
abundance: .
j_gene: TRBJ1-2

CDR3aa: CASSRGGGRSYNEQFF
CDR3nt: TGCGCCAGCAGCCGGGGGGGCGGCCGCTCCTACAATGAGCAGTTCTTC
v_gene: TRBV5-1
d_gene: TRBD2
abundance: .
j_gene: TRBJ2-1

CDR3aa: CASSRHAQETQYF
CDR3nt: TGTGCCAGCAGCCGACACGCCCAAGAGACCCAGTACTTC
v_gene: TRBV7-9
d_gene: .
abundance: once
j_gene: TRBJ2-5

CDR3aa: CASSLPRQATEAFF
CDR3nt: TGTGCCAGCAGCCTCCCAAGACAGGCCACTGAAGCTTTCTTT
v_gene: TRBV13
d_gene: .
abundance: .
j_gene: TRBJ1-1

CDR3aa: CSVGLAGLNEQFF
CDR3nt: TGCAGCGTTGGACTAGCGGGGTTGAATGAGCAGTTCTTC
v_gene: TRBV29-1
d_gene: TRBD2
abundance: .
j_gene: TRBJ2-1

CDR3aa: CASSYWGEAGTDTQYF
CDR3nt: TGTGCCAGCAGTTACTGGGGTGAAGCGGGGACAGATACGCAGTATTTT
v_gene: TRBV6-6
d_gene: TRBD2
abundance: .
j_gene: TRBJ2-3

CDR3aa: CASSLWIRNREYHEQYF
CDR3nt: TGTGCCAGCAGCTTGTGGATCCGGAACAGGGAGTACCACGAGCAGTACTTC
v_gene: TRBV5-6
d_gene: .
abundance: .
j_gene: TRBJ2-7

CDR3aa: CASRAPTGGRETQYF
CDR3nt: TGTGCCAGCAGAGCTCCGACAGGGGGGCGAGAGACCCAGTACTTC
v_gene: TRBV25-1
d_gene: TRBD1
abundance: .
j_gene: TRBJ2-5